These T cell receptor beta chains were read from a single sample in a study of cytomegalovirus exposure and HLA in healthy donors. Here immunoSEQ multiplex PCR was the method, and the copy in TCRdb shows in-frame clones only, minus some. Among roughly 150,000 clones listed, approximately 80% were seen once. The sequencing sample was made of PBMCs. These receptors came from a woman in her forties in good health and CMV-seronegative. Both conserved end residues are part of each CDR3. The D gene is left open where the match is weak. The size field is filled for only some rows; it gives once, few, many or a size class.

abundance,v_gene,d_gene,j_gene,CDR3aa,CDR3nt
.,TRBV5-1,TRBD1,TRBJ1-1,CASSDGQADTEAFF,TGCGCCAGCAGCGATGGACAGGCTGACACTGAAGCTTTCTTT
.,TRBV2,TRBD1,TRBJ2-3,CASSADRGYTDTQYF,TGTGCCAGCAGTGCAGACAGGGGATACACAGATACGCAGTATTTT
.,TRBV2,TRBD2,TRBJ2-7,CASSRGLAGGSRDEQYF,TGTGCCAGCAGTCGCGGGCTAGCGGGAGGAAGTAGGGACGAGCAGTACTTC
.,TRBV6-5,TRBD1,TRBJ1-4,CASSRQGYNEKLFF,TGTGCCAGCAGCCGACAGGGTTATAATGAAAAACTGTTTTTT
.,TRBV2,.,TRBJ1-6,CASSATRQSNSPLHF,TGTGCCAGCAGTGCTACGAGACAGTCTAATTCACCCCTCCACTTT
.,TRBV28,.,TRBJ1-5,CAGPPCQPQHF,TGTGCCGGGCCCCCTTGTCAGCCCCAGCATTTT
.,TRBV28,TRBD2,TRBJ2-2,CASSLTGLAGAGELFF,TGTGCCAGCAGTTTAACCGGACTAGCGGGAGCTGGGGAGCTGTTTTTT
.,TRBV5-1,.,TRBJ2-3,CASSLGGYDTQYF,TGCGCCAGCAGCTTAGGGGGTTACGATACGCAGTATTTT
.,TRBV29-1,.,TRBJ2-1,CSVVPLNEQFF,TGCAGCGTCGTCCCTCTAAATGAGCAGTTCTTC
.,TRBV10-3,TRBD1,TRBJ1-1,CAISTRGTETEAFF,TGTGCCATCAGCACCCGCGGGACAGAAACTGAAGCTTTCTTT
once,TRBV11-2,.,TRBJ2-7,CASSLGIHEQYF,TGTGCCAGCAGCTTAGGAATCCACGAGCAGTACTTC
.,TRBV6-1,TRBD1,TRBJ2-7,CASSEKLPGQGSSYEQYF,TGTGCCAGCAGTGAAAAACTACCGGGACAGGGGTCTTCCTACGAGCAGTACTTC
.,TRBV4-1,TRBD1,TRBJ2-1,CASSTWTGVNEQFF,TGCGCCAGCAGCACTTGGACAGGGGTCAATGAGCAGTTCTTC
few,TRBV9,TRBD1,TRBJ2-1,CASSVGQGDEQFF,TGTGCCAGCAGCGTAGGACAGGGGGACGAGCAGTTCTTC
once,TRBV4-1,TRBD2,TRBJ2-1,CASSPPGSGGNEQFF,TGCGCCAGCAGCCCTCCGGGGAGCGGGGGGAATGAGCAGTTCTTC
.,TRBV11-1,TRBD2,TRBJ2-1,CASSLAIAGGRNEQFF,TGTGCCAGCAGCTTAGCAATAGCGGGGGGGCGTAATGAGCAGTTCTTC
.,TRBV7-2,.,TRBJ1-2,CASSFQGYMGYIF,TGTGCCAGCAGCTTCCAGGGATACATGGGCTACATCTTC
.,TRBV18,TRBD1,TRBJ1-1,CASSPGQGANTEAFF,TGTGCCAGCTCACCAGGACAGGGGGCGAACACTGAAGCTTTCTTT
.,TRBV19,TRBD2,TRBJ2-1,CASSSGRGSEQFF,TGTGCCAGTAGTAGCGGGAGAGGGAGTGAGCAGTTCTTC
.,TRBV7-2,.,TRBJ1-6,CASSLVSNYNSPLHF,TGTGCCAGCAGCTTAGTTAGCAACTATAATTCACCCCTCCACTTT
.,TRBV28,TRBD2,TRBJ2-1,CASSLSGGAYNEQFF,TGTGCCAGCAGTTTATCGGGGGGGGCCTACAATGAGCAGTTCTTC
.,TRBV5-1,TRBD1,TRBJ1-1,CASSTETGWNTEAFF,TGCGCCAGCAGCACCGAGACAGGGTGGAACACTGAAGCTTTCTTT
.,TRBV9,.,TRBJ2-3,CASSSGTDTQYF,TGTGCCAGCTCATCAGGCACAGATACGCAGTATTTT
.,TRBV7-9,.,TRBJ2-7,CSSSSRVYEQYF,TGTTCCAGCAGCTCCAGGGTCTACGAGCAGTACTTC
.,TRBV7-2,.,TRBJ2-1,CASSLVAAAYNEQFF,TGTGCCAGCAGCTTAGTTGCGGCGGCCTACAATGAGCAGTTCTTC
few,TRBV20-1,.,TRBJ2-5,CSARGEETQYF,TGCAGTGCTAGAGGGGAGGAGACCCAGTACTTC
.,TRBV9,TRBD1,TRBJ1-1,CASSLGTGNTEAFF,TGTGCCAGCAGCCTTGGGACAGGGAACACTGAAGCTTTCTTT
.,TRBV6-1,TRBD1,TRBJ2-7,CASRFSSGQGGEQYF,TGTGCCAGCAGGTTTTCTTCGGGACAGGGAGGCGAGCAGTACTTC
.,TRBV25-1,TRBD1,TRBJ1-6,CASSPTTGGISPLHF,TGTGCCAGCAGTCCGACGACAGGGGGGATATCACCCCTCCACTTT
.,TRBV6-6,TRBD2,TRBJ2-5,CASRNLGGDETQYF,TGTGCCAGCAGGAACTTGGGGGGGGACGAGACCCAGTACTTC
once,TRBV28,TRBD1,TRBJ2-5,CASRPTGDPYQETQYF,TGTGCCAGCAGACCCACAGGGGACCCTTACCAAGAGACCCAGTACTTC
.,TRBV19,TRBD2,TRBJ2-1,CASSGTSGIEQFF,TGTGCCAGTAGCGGGACTAGCGGGATTGAGCAGTTCTTC
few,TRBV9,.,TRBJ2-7,CASSPLGATEQYF,TGTGCCAGCAGCCCCCTTGGAGCTACCGAGCAGTACTTC
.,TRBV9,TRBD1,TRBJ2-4,CASSPTPGDRTTTKNIQYF,TGTGCCAGCAGCCCCACCCCAGGGGACAGAACCACAACCAAAAACATTCAGTACTTC
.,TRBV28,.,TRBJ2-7,CASTSDPSREQYF,TGTGCCAGCACCTCTGACCCTAGTCGCGAGCAGTACTTC
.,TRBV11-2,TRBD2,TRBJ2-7,CASSMFSGSAYEQYF,TGTGCCAGCAGCATGTTTAGCGGGAGTGCCTACGAGCAGTACTTC
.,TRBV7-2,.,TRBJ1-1,CASSLLATEAFF,TGTGCCAGCAGCTTATTAGCTACTGAAGCTTTCTTT
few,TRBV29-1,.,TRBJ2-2,CSVGLATSSTGELFF,TGCAGCGTTGGGTTGGCCACCTCTTCCACCGGGGAGCTGTTTTTT
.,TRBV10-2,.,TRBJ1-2,CASTWGGETNYGYTF,TGCGCCAGTACTTGGGGGGGAGAAACTAACTATGGCTACACCTTC
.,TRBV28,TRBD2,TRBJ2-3,CASRGLAGSDTQYF,TGTGCCAGCAGGGGACTAGCGGGTTCAGATACGCAGTATTTT
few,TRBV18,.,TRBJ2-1,CASSPPENEQFF,TGTGCCAGCTCACCACCGGAGAATGAGCAGTTCTTC
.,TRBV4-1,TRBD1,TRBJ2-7,CASSQLGGLSSYEQYF,TGCGCCAGCAGCCAACTAGGGGGCCTTAGCTCCTACGAGCAGTACTTC
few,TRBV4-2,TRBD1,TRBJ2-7,CASSLKLSDRSPYEQYF,TGTGCCAGCAGCCTCAAACTCTCGGACAGGTCCCCCTACGAGCAGTACTTC
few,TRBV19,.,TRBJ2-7,CASSPLAGSSYEQYF,TGTGCCAGTAGTCCCCTGGCGGGGAGCAGCTACGAGCAGTACTTC
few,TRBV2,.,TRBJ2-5,CASSLETQYF,TGTGCCAGCAGCCTAGAGACCCAGTACTTC
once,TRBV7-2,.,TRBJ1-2,CASSLGGGLTF,TGTGCCAGCAGCCTTGGGGGGGGCCTCACCTTC
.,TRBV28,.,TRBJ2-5,CASRGSAGGKETQYF,TGTGCCAGCAGGGGGTCCGCAGGGGGGAAAGAGACCCAGTACTTC
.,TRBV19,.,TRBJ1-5,CASSTDIVQPQHF,TGTGCCAGTAGTACGGACATCGTACAGCCCCAGCATTTT
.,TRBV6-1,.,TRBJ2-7,CASRESGSIEQYF,TGTGCCAGCAGGGAATCGGGTTCGATTGAGCAGTACTTC
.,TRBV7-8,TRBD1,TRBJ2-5,CASSSVIRGLLSEQYF,TGTGCCAGCAGCTCGGTGATCAGGGGGCTCCTGTCGGAGCAGTACTTC
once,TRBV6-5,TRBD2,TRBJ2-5,CASSLGTSAQETQYF,TGTGCCAGCAGTTTGGGGACTAGCGCGCAAGAGACCCAGTACTTC
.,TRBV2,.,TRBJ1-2,CASSGQVMNGYTF,TGTGCCAGCAGTGGACAGGTGATGAATGGCTACACCTTC
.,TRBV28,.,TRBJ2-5,CASSLPGIQETQYF,TGTGCCAGCAGTTTACCCGGGATCCAAGAGACCCAGTACTTC